The count of the clone carrying this TCR beta chain is one. With 0 bases removed from V and 0 bases from J, the gap between germline ends came to 12 bases. CDR3 length: 16 amino acids. Germline-derived CDR1 and CDR2 are GTSNPN and SVGIG (reference sequence). The data were obtained in a study of T cells after somatic rescue of genetic block. The repertoire was sequenced with immunoSEQ multiplex PCR; TCRdb's copy has only in-frame clones and lacks some. The data contain 80,000 to 100,000 clones, about nine tenths of them singletons. Sequencing was carried out using peripheral blood mononuclear cells (PBMCs). The clonotype comes from a woman aged 18 to 35. The V gene is TRBV30, the J gene TRBJ1-3; D unclear. CDR3 loop: CAWSVRSASSGNTIYF. CDR3 in DNA: TGTGCCTGGAGTGTACGCTCAGCGAGCTCTGGAAACACCATATATTTT. The full variable domain, in which reference TRBV30 and TRBJ1-3 provide the parts outside the CDR3, is SQTIHQWPATLVQPVGSPLSLECTVEGTSNPNLYWYRQAAGRGLQLLFYSVGIGQISSEVPQNLSASRPQDRQFILSSKKLLLSDSGFYLCAWSVRSASSGNTIYFGEGSWLTVV.